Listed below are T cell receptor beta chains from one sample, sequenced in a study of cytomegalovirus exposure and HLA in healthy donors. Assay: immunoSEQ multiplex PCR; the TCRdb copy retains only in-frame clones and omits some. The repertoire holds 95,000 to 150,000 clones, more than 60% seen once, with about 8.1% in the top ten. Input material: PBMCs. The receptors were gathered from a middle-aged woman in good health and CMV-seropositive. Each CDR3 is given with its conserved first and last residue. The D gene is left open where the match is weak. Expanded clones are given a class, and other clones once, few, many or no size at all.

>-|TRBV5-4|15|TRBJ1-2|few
TGTGCCAGCAGCTTGCAGGGGCTGGGTAACTATGGCTACACCTTC
CASSLQGLGNYGYTF
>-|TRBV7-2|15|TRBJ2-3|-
TGTGCCAGCAGCTTAGTGGCTAGCGCGGGAGATACGCAGTATTTT
CASSLVASAGDTQYF
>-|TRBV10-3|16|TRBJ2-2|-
TGTGCCATCAGTGTTACAGGGACCGAATCCACCGGGGAGCTGTTTTTT
CAISVTGTESTGELFF
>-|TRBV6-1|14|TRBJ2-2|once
TGTGCCAGCAGTGAAAGAAGGGGTACCGGGGAGCTGTTTTTT
CASSERRGTGELFF
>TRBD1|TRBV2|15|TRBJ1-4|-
TGTGCCAGCAGTCTGGACAGGGGGCATTATGAAAAACTGTTTTTT
CASSLDRGHYEKLFF
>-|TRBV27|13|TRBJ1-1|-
TGTGCCAGCAGTTTTACTTCGAACACTGAAGCTTTCTTT
CASSFTSNTEAFF
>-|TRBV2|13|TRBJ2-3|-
TGTGCCAGCAGTGAGAGTGGGCGTGCAGCGGGGTATTTT
CASSESGRAAGYF
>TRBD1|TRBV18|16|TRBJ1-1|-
TGTGCCAGCTCACCCTTTCCGACAGGGGCCAACACTGAAGCTTTCTTT
CASSPFPTGANTEAFF
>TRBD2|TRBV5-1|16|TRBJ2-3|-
TGCGCCAGCAGCTCACTCCCTAGCGGCTCCACAGATACGCAGTATTTT
CASSSLPSGSTDTQYF
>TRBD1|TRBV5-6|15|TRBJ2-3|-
TGTGCCAGCAGCCTACCGGACAGGGGAGATAATACGCAGTATTTT
CASSLPDRGDNTQYF
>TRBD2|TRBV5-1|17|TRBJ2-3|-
TGCGCCAGCAGCCCGACCGGGTCTAGCGGGGTGACAGATACGCAGTATTTT
CASSPTGSSGVTDTQYF
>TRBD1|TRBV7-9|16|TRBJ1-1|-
TGTGCCAGCAGCCCCCCCTCGGGACAGGCGAACACTGAAGCTTTCTTT
CASSPPSGQANTEAFF
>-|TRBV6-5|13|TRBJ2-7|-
TGTGCCAGCAGTTTGGGACATCTCTACGAGCAGTACTTC
CASSLGHLYEQYF
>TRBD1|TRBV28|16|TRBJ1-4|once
TGTGCCAGCAGTTTCCCGGGACAGGGACCCAATGAAAAACTGTTTTTT
CASSFPGQGPNEKLFF
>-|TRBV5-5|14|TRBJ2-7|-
TGTGCCAGCAGCTTGGCGACAGGCCCCTACGAGCAGTACTTC
CASSLATGPYEQYF
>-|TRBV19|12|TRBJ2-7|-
TGTGCCAGTAGCTCCGGGACATACGAGCAGTACTTC
CASSSGTYEQYF
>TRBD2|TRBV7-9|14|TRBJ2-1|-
TGTGCCAGCAGCTTAGCCCTAGCGGGAGGCTTGCAGTTCTTC
CASSLALAGGLQFF
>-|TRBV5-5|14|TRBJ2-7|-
TGTGCCAGCAGCATCCGGGACTTGTGGGTGGAGCAGTACTTC
CASSIRDLWVEQYF
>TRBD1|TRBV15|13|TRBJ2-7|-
TGTGCCACCGGGACAGGGAACCCCTACGAGCAGTACTTC
CATGTGNPYEQYF
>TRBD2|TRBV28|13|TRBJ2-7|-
TGTGCCAGCGTCGCGGGAGCCGGGTACGAGCAGTACTTC
CASVAGAGYEQYF
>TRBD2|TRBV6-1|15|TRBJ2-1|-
TGTGCCAGCAGAGCCGGGACTAGCCTATACAATGAGCAGTTCTTC
CASRAGTSLYNEQFF
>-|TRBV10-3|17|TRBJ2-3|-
TGTGCCATCAGTGAGACCCCCCGGACAGTTAGCACAGATACGCAGTATTTT
CAISETPRTVSTDTQYF
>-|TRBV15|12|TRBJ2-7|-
TGTGCCACCAGCAGAGTGGGAGATGAGCAGTACTTC
CATSRVGDEQYF